The T cell receptor (beta chain) described here comes from a study of shared clonotypes between healthy human individuals. This clone was observed once. The sample carries other DNA sequences with the same CDR3. The assay ran at deep level. Some clones are missing from TCRdb's copy, which holds only in-frame ones; the method was immunoSEQ multiplex PCR. The sample holds about 1.5 million clones, approximately 98% seen once. CDR1 and CDR2 from the germline V gene are LNHDA and SQIVND (reference sequence). Unmatched junction bases numbered 4, after V lost 6 bases and J lost 4 bases. The CDR3 is 13 amino acids.

Sequenced input: naive CD4+ T cells sorted from blood. The sample's subset: CD45RA+ positively selected. The genes are TRBV19 and TRBJ2-7, with TRBD1 matching over 9 bases. This TCR derives from a man aged 30 to 45 in good health. CDR3 bases: TGTGCCAGTAGACAGGGGGCGTCTTACGAGCAGTACTTC. As protein: CASRQGASYEQYF.